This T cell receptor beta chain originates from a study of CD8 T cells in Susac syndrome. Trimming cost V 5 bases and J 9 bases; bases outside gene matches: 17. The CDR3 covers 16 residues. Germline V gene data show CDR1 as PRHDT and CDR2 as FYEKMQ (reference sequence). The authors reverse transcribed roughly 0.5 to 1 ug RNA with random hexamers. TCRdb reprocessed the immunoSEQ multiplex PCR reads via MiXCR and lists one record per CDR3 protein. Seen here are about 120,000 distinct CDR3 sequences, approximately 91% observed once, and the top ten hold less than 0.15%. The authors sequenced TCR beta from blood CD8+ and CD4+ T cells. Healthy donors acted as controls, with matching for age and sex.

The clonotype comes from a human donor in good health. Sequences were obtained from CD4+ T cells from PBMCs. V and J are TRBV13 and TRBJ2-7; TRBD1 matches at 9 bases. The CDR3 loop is CASSASGTGTSLRQYF. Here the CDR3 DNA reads TGTGCCAGCAGCGCCTCCGGGACAGGGACCTCCCTGAGGCAGTACTTC.